The 6 T cell receptor beta chains in this list originate from one sample, sequenced in a study of graft-versus-host responses after intestinal transplantation. Assay: immunoSEQ multiplex PCR; the TCRdb copy retains only in-frame clones and omits some. The table lists around 2,500 clones, just over 90% of them singletons, with approximately 1.5% in the top ten. The specimen comprised PBMCs, sampled about 19 days after intestinal transplant. The origin of the receptors is a human patient who received an intestinal transplant, so some T cells may come from the graft donor.

The V gene is TRBV30, the J gene TRBJ1-1, with 10 bases lining up with TRBD1. CDR3 length equals 13 residues. Germline V CDR1 and CDR2: GTSNPN, SVGIG (reference sequence). With 5 bases clipped from V and 4 bases from J, the junction kept 4 bases outside the gene matches. CDR3 sequence reads: CAWLDRGLTEAFF. Here the CDR3 DNA reads TGTGCCTGGTTAGACAGGGGGCTCACTGAAGCTTTCTTT.

This clone was counted once. V usage is TRBV15 and J usage is TRBJ2-1; 12 bases line up with TRBD2. Germline CDR1 is LNHNV and CDR2 is YYDKDF (reference sequence). CDR3 length: 17 residues. V lost 5 bases, J lost 12 bases, and 17 bases stayed unmatched. The CDR3 is CATSPGTLAGGGGGQFF. The CDR3 coding sequence is TGTGCCACCAGCCCGGGGACCCTAGCGGGAGGGGGCGGAGGGCAGTTCTTC.

The rearrangement links TRBV10-1 to TRBJ2-7; a weak D match, TRBD1 (5 bases). This CDR3 is built from 14 residues. Germline V gives CDR1 WNHNN, CDR2 SYGVQD (reference sequence). Trimming shortened V by 2 bases and J by 2 bases, and 10 bases separated the two germline ends. In DNA form, the CDR3 reads TGCGCCAGCAGTGAGGGACCAGGGCCCTACGAGCAGTACTTC. Amino acids: CASSEGPGPYEQYF.

This clone has only one observation. The CDR3 spells CASSGPGQGSHNEQFF. The CDR3 bases are TGTGCCAGTAGTGGTCCGGGACAGGGGTCCCACAATGAGCAGTTCTTC. The chain couples TRBV19 to TRBJ2-1, with 10 bases that match TRBD1. Losses at the gene ends were 5 bases for V and 5 bases for J; bases not matched to a gene: 9. The CDR3 is 16 amino acids. The germline gives CDR1 LNHDA, CDR2 SQIVND (reference sequence). The full variable domain, completed using reference TRBV19 and TRBJ2-1, is DGGITQSPKYLFRKEGQNVTLSCEQNLNHDAMYWYRQDPGQGLRLIYYSQIVNDFQKGDIAEGYSVSREKKESFPLTVTSAQKNPTAFYLCASSGPGQGSHNEQFFGPGTRLTVL.

Points on this clone: Other DNA sequences in this sample translate to the same CDR3. The DNA for the CDR3 is TGTGCCACCAGCAGTTCACCGGGACTAGCTCAAGAGACCCAGTACTTC. The encoded protein is CATSSSPGLAQETQYF. The chain links TRBV15 to TRBJ2-5, with 9 bases that match TRBD2. From germline, CDR1 is LNHNV and CDR2 YYDKDF (reference sequence). CDR3 length equals 16 residues. The V segment lost 3 bases and the J segment 2 bases; nucleotides outside the gene matches: 7.

The rearrangement joins TRBV6-5 to TRBJ1-6; D gene unclear. This CDR3 is 16 amino acids long. The V and J ends lost 1 base and 8 bases respectively, with 15 bases between them. Germline V gene lookup returns CDR1 MNHEY and CDR2 SVGAGI. The DNA of the CDR3 is TGTGCCAGCAGTTACTTCCCTTTAAGTCCGGATTCACCCCTCCACTTT. Translation: CASSYFPLSPDSPLHF.